A single sample is the source of the 14 T cell receptor beta chains below, sequenced in a study of blood T cell repertoires in COVID-19. The method was immunoSEQ multiplex PCR; TCRdb's version includes in-frame clones alone and lacks a portion of them. The sample gives tens of thousands of clones, roughly 82% of which show up once; 10% is in the top ten. The source material was peripheral blood. These receptors all come from a man aged 60 to 75 with acute or convalescent COVID-19.

This clone was detected only once. This chain uses TRBV12-5 with TRBJ1-3; D ambiguous. V was pared by 5 bases and J by 4 bases, with 6 bases between. The CDR3 runs to 12 residues. The germline gives CDR1 LGHNT, CDR2 FRNRAP. For the CDR3, the DNA is TGTGCTAGTGGTCTCGGGGGAAACACCATATATTTT. It yields the protein CASGLGGNTIYF.

The chain combines TRBV29-1 with TRBJ2-3; 12 nucleotides align to TRBD2. Looked up from germline, CDR1 is SQVTM and CDR2 is ANQGSEA. The CDR3 consists of 14 residues. The V and J ends lost 7 bases and 3 bases, in that order; junction bases with no gene match: 5. In nucleotides, the CDR3 is TGCAGCGGGGCAACTAGCGGGAGGACAGATACGCAGTATTTT. Encoded protein: CSGATSGRTDTQYF.

Here the CDR3 DNA reads TGTGCCAGCAGACCTCAGGGTTCGGATCAGCCCCAGCATTTT. Translation gives CASRPQGSDQPQHF. The chain has TRBV6-5 and TRBJ1-5; D possibly corresponds to TRBD1 (5 bases). Germline values: CDR1 MNHEY, CDR2 SVGAGI. The CDR3 contains 14 residues. V lost 6 bases, J lost 5 bases, and 14 bases lay in between.

The chain recombines TRBV7-3 with TRBJ1-3, with D possibly TRBD1 on 5 matching bases. CDR1 is SGHTA and CDR2 is FQGTGA in the germline V gene. V lost 3 bases to trimming and J lost 0 bases, with 9 bases between them. The CDR3 covers 15 residues. The CDR3 loop is CASSFPTASGNTIYF. Written as DNA, the CDR3 is TGTGCCAGCAGCTTCCCGACAGCCTCTGGAAACACCATATATTTT.

The V call is TRBV4-3, the J call TRBJ1-1; D might be TRBD1 (5 bases). The germline gives CDR1 LGHNA, CDR2 YSLEER. The ends were cut back, 1 base at V and 11 bases at J, with 11 bases in the middle. The CDR3 contains 12 residues. CDR3 sequence: CASSQGVRGAFF. The CDR3, as DNA: TGCGCCAGCAGCCAAGGTGTGCGGGGGGCTTTCTTT.

In its sample, this clone was seen a few times. The rearrangement links TRBV18 to TRBJ2-2; no firm D call. The V end lost 6 bases, the J end lost 4 bases, and 6 bases lay between the germline ends. CDR1 is KGHSH, CDR2 LQKENI, per germline. This CDR3 is 12 amino acids long. In DNA, the CDR3 is TGTGCCAGCTCGTTCGTCACCGGGGAGCTGTTTTTT. This gives the protein CASSFVTGELFF.

The rearrangement uses TRBV6-2 or TRBV6-3 and TRBJ2-5; tentatively, D is TRBD2 (6 bases). This CDR3 is 16 amino acids long. The V gene's germline CDR1 is MNHEY and CDR2 SVGEGT. V was clipped by 6 bases and J by 7 bases, with 24 bases between them. The CDR3 DNA reads TGTGCCAGCAGCTCACAATTAGGGTCGTTTAGCGGGACCCAGTACTTC. This codes for CASSSQLGSFSGTQYF.

The V and J genes are TRBV5-1 and TRBJ2-1, with 7 bases fitting TRBD2. Germline V gene sequence: CDR1 SGHRS, CDR2 YFSETQ. V dropped 1 base and J dropped 7; count of bases not matched to a gene: 11. The length of the CDR3 is 16 residues. In nucleotides, the CDR3 is TGCGCCAGCAGCTTGTGGCGGACGGGAGGCTGGAATGAGCAGTTCTTC. Protein sequence: CASSLWRTGGWNEQFF.

V is TRBV2 and J is TRBJ1-2; 7 bases map to TRBD1. The CDR3 has 15 amino acids. The germline gives CDR1 SNHLY, CDR2 FYNNEI. V was pared by 6 bases and J by 7 bases, with 14 bases of the junction left unmatched. As DNA, the CDR3 is TGTGCCAGCAGGGAACTACAGGGGTATTCGAGTGGCTACACCTTC. Protein sequence: CASRELQGYSSGYTF.

V and J are TRBV28 and TRBJ1-5; a weak D match, TRBD1 (5 bases). The CDR3 covers 15 residues. The germline gives CDR1 MDHEN, CDR2 SYDVKM. The germline V and J ends were trimmed by 6 bases and 8 bases, with 20 bases remaining between them. The CDR3 loop reads CASSGGSAGSKPQHF. CDR3 nucleotides: TGTGCCAGCAGCGGAGGGTCGGCAGGGAGTAAGCCCCAGCATTTT.

This clone occurred a few times. The gene calls are TRBV5-1 and TRBJ2-1, with 9 positions matching TRBD2. There are 16 residues in the CDR3. V dropped 1 base and J dropped 6; count of bases not matched to a gene: 8. Germline CDR1 SGHRS, CDR2 YFSETQ. The chain's CDR3 is CASSLSGSGSPNEQFF. Here the CDR3 DNA reads TGCGCCAGCAGCTTGTCGGGTAGCGGGAGTCCCAATGAGCAGTTCTTC.

In its sample, this clone was seen once. This chain joins TRBV7-2 and TRBJ2-1; weak D call: TRBD1 (6 bases). CDR1 is SGHTA and CDR2 is FQGNSA in the germline V gene. The CDR3 spans 15 residues. The V gene lost 5 bases and the J gene lost 2 bases, with 13 bases spanning the gap. The CDR3 bases are TGTGCCAGCAGCCCTACGACAGGTGCCTACAATGAGCAGTTCTTC. As protein: CASSPTTGAYNEQFF.

In this sample, this clone turned up a few times. The chain is built from TRBV6-6 and TRBJ2-2, with 8 positions matching TRBD2. J lost 5 bases, V lost 6 bases, and 8 bases had no gene match. The CDR3 runs 15 residues. CDR1 and CDR2 (germline): MNHNY, SVGAGI (reference sequence). The CDR3, as DNA: TGTGCCAGCAGATACAGCGGGGGCGGGACCGGGGAGCTGTTTTTT. Protein: CASRYSGGGTGELFF.

The J gene is TRBJ1-3, the V gene TRBV29-1; 7 bases fit TRBD1. CDR3 length: 14 amino acids. Germline CDR1 SQVTM, CDR2 ANQGSEA. Germline trimming cut 6 bases from V and 6 bases from J; bases unmatched to any gene: 11. In nucleotides, the CDR3 is TGCAGCGTAAACGTCAGGGGGTCTCAAAACACCATATATTTT. It specifies CSVNVRGSQNTIYF.